These T cell receptor beta chains were read from a single sample in a study of CD8 T cells in ankylosing spondylitis. Each CDR3 protein is one row after TCRdb ran MiXCR on the 5' RACE reads. The data show about 480,000 distinct CDR3 sequences, 15% to 20% seen once. The material sequenced was blood, either unsorted or a sorted T cell fraction (not recorded which). These receptors were collected from a male donor with ankylosing spondylitis. CDR3s include the opening cysteine and the closing phenylalanine or tryptophan. D genes are given only for firm matches. Only some rows state a clone size, as once, few, many or a class for expanded clones.

V	D	J	size	DNA	CDR3
TRBV12-3/TRBV12-4	TRBD1	TRBJ2-2	.	TGTGCCAGCAGTTCAGGGACAGGGATCGGGGAGCTGTTTTTT	CASSSGTGIGELFF
TRBV20-1	.	TRBJ2-3	few	TGCAGTGCTAGAGAGGCTAGCACAGATACGCAGTATTTT	CSAREASTDTQYF
TRBV20-1	TRBD2	TRBJ2-7	.	TGCAGTGCTAACCCCCGGACTAGCGGTTTCTCCTACGAGCAGTACTTC	CSANPRTSGFSYEQYF
TRBV5-1	TRBD1	TRBJ1-1	.	TGCGCCAGCAGCTTGGACAGGGGGCTTCTTGATAGTTTGAACACTGAAGCTTTCTTT	CASSLDRGLLDSLNTEAFF
TRBV7-3	.	TRBJ2-1	.	TGTGCCAGCAGCCGGGTAGGGGGTAATGAGCAGTTCTTC	CASSRVGGNEQFF
TRBV27	.	TRBJ2-1	few	TGTGCCAGCAGTTTAACCCCCCCCGGGTTCCCCGGGAGCTCCTACAATGAGCAGTTCTTC	CASSLTPPGFPGSSYNEQFF
TRBV9	TRBD2	TRBJ2-7	.	TGTGCCAGCAGCGTAGTTGAAGCGGGAGGGCCAGGGGAGCAGTACTTC	CASSVVEAGGPGEQYF
TRBV5-1	TRBD1	TRBJ1-4	.	TGCGCCAGCAGCGCGACAGGGTCCAATAGTGAAAAACTGTTTTTT	CASSATGSNSEKLFF
TRBV11-2	.	TRBJ2-7	.	TGTGCCAGCAGCTTTGGGGTAGCGGTTGCCTACGAGCAGTACTTC	CASSFGVAVAYEQYF
TRBV29-1	.	TRBJ1-3	.	TGCAGCGTTGCGGAGGCAGGGCGAAACACCATATATTTT	CSVAEAGRNTIYF
TRBV25-1	.	TRBJ2-7	many	TGTGCCAGCAGTGGCAAGTACGAGCAGTACTTC	CASSGKYEQYF
TRBV5-1	.	TRBJ1-6	many	TGCGCCAGCAGCTATACGGACCTGGGGGATTCACCCCTCCACTTT	CASSYTDLGDSPLHF
TRBV29-1	TRBD1	TRBJ2-4	many	TGCAGCGGGATCGGACAGGGAATAGCCAAAAACATTCAGTACTTC	CSGIGQGIAKNIQYF
TRBV28	TRBD2	TRBJ2-1	.	TGTGCCAGCAGGCCGTCCGGGACTAGCGGGAGGGATGAGCAGTTCTTC	CASRPSGTSGRDEQFF
TRBV6-2/TRBV6-3	TRBD2	TRBJ2-5	.	TGTGCCAGCAGTGGGGGGACTAGCGGGAGGTTGGAAGAGACCCAGTACTTC	CASSGGTSGRLEETQYF
TRBV12-3/TRBV12-4	TRBD2	TRBJ2-1	.	TGTGCCAGCAGTCCACCGTCCCCAATAGCGGGACAATACAATGAGCAGTTCTTC	CASSPPSPIAGQYNEQFF
TRBV4-2	TRBD2	TRBJ2-4	.	TGTGCCAGCAGCCAGGTGACGGAGGGTCTAGGGACTAGGTCCAAAAACATTCAGTACTTC	CASSQVTEGLGTRSKNIQYF
TRBV12-3/TRBV12-4	TRBD2	TRBJ2-7	few	TGTGCCAGCAGTCCCTCACGGGGAGCGGGAGAAGAGCAGTACTTC	CASSPSRGAGEEQYF
TRBV7-9	.	TRBJ1-1	.	TGTGCCAGCAGCCCCCAAGGCCCCTTAGGGACTGAAGCTTTCTTT	CASSPQGPLGTEAFF
TRBV12-3/TRBV12-4	TRBD1	TRBJ1-5	.	TGTGCCAGCAGTGTAGGAAAAACGACAGGGATTAATCAGCCCCAGCATTTT	CASSVGKTTGINQPQHF
TRBV6-2/TRBV6-3	.	TRBJ2-7	few	TGTGCCAGCAGTTACTCTCCTGTGGGAGGAATCTACGAGCAGTACTTC	CASSYSPVGGIYEQYF
TRBV20-1	.	TRBJ1-3	.	TGCAGTGCCCTGGACCGTGCCGGGGGAAACACCATATATTTT	CSALDRAGGNTIYF
TRBV20-1	.	TRBJ1-2	many	TGCAGTGCTATTGAACTCTATGGCTACACCTTC	CSAIELYGYTF
TRBV6-2/TRBV6-3	.	TRBJ2-2	.	TGTGCCAGCAGTTACGGGACCGGGGAGCTGTTTTTT	CASSYGTGELFF
TRBV11-2	.	TRBJ2-7	.	TGTGCCAGCGGCTTAGCCGCAGGGCGCTCCTACGAGCAGTACTTC	CASGLAAGRSYEQYF
TRBV5-1	TRBD2	TRBJ2-1	.	TGCGCCAGCGGGTCCGTTGGGCGGGGGGCCGTAAATGAGCAGTTCTTC	CASGSVGRGAVNEQFF
TRBV11-2	TRBD2	TRBJ2-3	few	TGTGCCAGCAGCTTAAATTCGGTATTGGGACTAGCGGGGCGCACAGATACGCAGTATTTT	CASSLNSVLGLAGRTDTQYF
TRBV2	.	TRBJ2-2	.	TGTGCCAGCAGTGAATTCCACCAGGGGACCGGGGAGCTGTTTTTT	CASSEFHQGTGELFF
TRBV7-6	.	TRBJ1-5	.	TGTGCCAGCAGCCCCACGCTAGGGGCGATCAATCAGCCCCAGCATTTT	CASSPTLGAINQPQHF
TRBV29-1	.	TRBJ1-1	.	TGCAGCGCCACCACCCGCCGCAGGACAGTTATGATCAACACTGAAGCTTTCTTT	CSATTRRRTVMINTEAFF